One sample yielded the 10 T cell receptor beta chains listed below, sequenced in a study of T cells expressing NK-cell markers. TCRdb re-called the 5' RACE reads; every CDR3 protein appears as one record, without DNA. The sample holds about 430,000 distinct CDR3 sequences. The sequenced sample consisted of blood T cells: a sorted CD56 or NKG2C T cell subset, CD4+ or CD8+ T cells, or bulk PBMC T cells (not recorded which). All receptors derive from a woman between 45 and 65 years old in good health.

This chain links TRBV7-9 with TRBJ2-1; TCRdb's D call of TRBD1 is untestable without DNA. Germline V gene sequence: CDR1 SEHNR, CDR2 FQNEAQ (reference sequence). The CDR3 loop spans 14 amino acids. The CDR3 sequence is CASSWDRGRDEQFF.

V gene TRBV4-1 combines with J gene TRBJ1-1; the D call of TRBD1 rests on TCRdb alone, since no DNA is present to check it. This CDR3 contains 20 residues. Germline lookup yields CDR1 MGHRA and CDR2 YSYEKL. The CDR3 sequence: CASSQASGMTGTGFNTEAFF.

The chain employs TRBV4-2 and TRBJ1-1. The CDR3 has 13 residues. Germline lookup yields CDR1 LGHNA and CDR2 YNFKEQ. The chain's CDR3 is CASSQPMNTEAFF.

This CDR3 is CSVESAYNYGYTF. The chain uses TRBV29-1 and TRBJ1-2. The germline V gene encodes CDR1 SQVTM and CDR2 ANQGSEA. The CDR3 is 13 residues long. The full variable domain, its missing parts supplied by reference TRBV29-1 and TRBJ1-2, is SAVISQKPSRDICQRGTSLTIQCQVDSQVTMMFWYRQQPGQSLTLIATANQGSEATYESGFVIDKFPISRPNLTFSTLTVSNMSPEDSSIYLCSVESAYNYGYTFGSGTRLTVV.

The CDR3 protein is CASSSPSNIQYF. This chain connects TRBV12-3 or TRBV12-4 to TRBJ2-4; absent DNA, TCRdb's TRBD1 call cannot be checked. CDR3 size: 12 residues.

J is TRBJ1-1 and V is TRBV3-1. The CDR3 loop spans 15 amino acids. Germline values: CDR1 LGHDT, CDR2 YNNKEL (reference sequence). CDR3 loop: CASSQGGPVNTEAFF.

The chain carries TRBV2 and TRBJ2-3; TCRdb returns TRBD1, unconfirmable since there is no DNA. CDR1 is SNHLY and CDR2 is FYNNEI in the germline V gene. This CDR3 region has 15 residues. CDR3 region: CASSEDGRGTDTQYF.

The V call is TRBV3-1, the J call TRBJ2-2; TCRdb names TRBD2, which stays unverified in the absence of DNA. The CDR3 has 14 amino acids. Germline loops: CDR1 LGHDT, CDR2 YNNKEL (reference sequence). The CDR3 spells CASNPTRDTGELFF.

The CDR3 loop is CASSLWGDTGTDTQYF. The V gene is TRBV27, the J gene TRBJ2-3; TCRdb selects TRBD1, and the lack of DNA leaves this call unchecked. Germline CDR1 MNHEY, CDR2 SMNVEV (reference sequence). The CDR3 totals 16 residues.

The chain's CDR3 is CSARKAGLVSNEQFF. The rearrangement joins TRBV20-1 to TRBJ2-1; the D call of TRBD2 rests on TCRdb alone, since no DNA is present to check it. Germline assignment: CDR1 DFQATT and CDR2 SNEGSKA (reference sequence). This CDR3 has 15 residues.